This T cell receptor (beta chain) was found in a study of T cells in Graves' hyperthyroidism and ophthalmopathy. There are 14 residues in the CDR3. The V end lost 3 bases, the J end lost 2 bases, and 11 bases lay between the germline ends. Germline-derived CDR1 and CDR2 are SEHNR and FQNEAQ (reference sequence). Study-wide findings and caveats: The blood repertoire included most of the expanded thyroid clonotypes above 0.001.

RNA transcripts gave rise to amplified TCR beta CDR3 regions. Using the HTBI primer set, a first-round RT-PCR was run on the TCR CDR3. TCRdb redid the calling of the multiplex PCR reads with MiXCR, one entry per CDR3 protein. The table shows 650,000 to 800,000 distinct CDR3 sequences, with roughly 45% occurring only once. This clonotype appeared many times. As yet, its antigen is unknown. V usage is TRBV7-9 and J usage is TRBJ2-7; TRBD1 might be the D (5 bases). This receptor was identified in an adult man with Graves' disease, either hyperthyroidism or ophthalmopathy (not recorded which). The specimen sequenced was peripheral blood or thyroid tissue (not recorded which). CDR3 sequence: CASSFETETYEQYF. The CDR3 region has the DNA TGTGCCAGCAGCTTCGAGACAGAGACCTACGAGCAGTACTTC.